Shown below are 7 T cell receptor beta chains from a single sample sequenced in a study of blood T cell repertoires in COVID-19. Generated by immunoSEQ multiplex PCR, the TCRdb table keeps only in-frame clones and is missing some. The table includes some 260,000 clones, about four fifths detected once. The sample taken for sequencing was peripheral blood. The receptors here all came from a man older than 75 with acute or convalescent COVID-19.

The rearrangement links TRBV27 to TRBJ2-3; 7 bases agree with TRBD1. CDR1 is MNHEY and CDR2 is SMNVEV in the germline V gene (reference sequence). J gave up 0 bases and V 5 bases, and 8 bases lay outside the gene matches. CDR3 length: 16 amino acids. The CDR3 is CASSPRGRGSTDTQYF. CDR3 sequence (DNA): TGTGCCAGCAGTCCCAGGGGGAGAGGGAGCACAGATACGCAGTATTTT.

The chain is built from TRBV6-1 and TRBJ1-1; D call uncertain. Germline loops: CDR1 MNHNS, CDR2 SASEGT. V lost 1 base, J lost 0 bases, and 9 bases lay in between. This CDR3 is 15 amino acids long. In DNA, the CDR3 is TGTGCCAGCAGTGAAGGGAAAGGAGTGAACACTGAAGCTTTCTTT. Amino acids: CASSEGKGVNTEAFF.

The gene calls are TRBV10-3 and TRBJ2-6; 12 bases agree with TRBD1. Per the germline V gene, CDR1 is ENHRY and CDR2 is SYGVKD. The CDR3 is made up of 17 amino acids. The ends lost 6 bases at V and 2 bases at J; junction bases unmatched: 5. This CDR3 is CAISSGTGGAGANVLTF. The CDR3, as DNA: TGTGCCATCAGCTCCGGGACAGGGGGCGCTGGGGCCAACGTCCTGACTTTC.

The sample holds a few counts of this clone. The chain couples TRBV10-2 to TRBJ1-3; perhaps TRBD1 as D (5 bases). V was shortened by 7 bases and J by 2 bases, with 9 bases between the two germline ends. The length of the CDR3 is 13 residues. Germline CDR1 WSHSY, CDR2 SAAADI. The CDR3 nucleotides are TGCGCCAGCAACACAGGACCTGGAAACACCATATATTTT. Protein product: CASNTGPGNTIYF.

This chain uses TRBV6-1 with TRBJ1-3; a possible D gene is TRBD1 (5 bases). V was pared by 1 base and J by 0 bases, with 10 bases between. CDR1 is MNHNS, CDR2 SASEGT, per germline. The CDR3 sequence is 16 residues long. CDR3 residues: CASSEEQVGSGNTIYF. The CDR3 nucleotides read TGTGCCAGCAGTGAAGAACAGGTCGGCTCTGGAAACACCATATATTTT.

The chain couples TRBV3-1 (or the pseudogene TRBV3-2) to TRBJ1-6; 7 bases are shared with TRBD1. This CDR3 is built from 14 residues. The junction had 3 bases not matched to a gene; V was cut back by 4 bases and J by 6 bases. Germline CDR1 is LGHDT and CDR2 is YNNKEL (reference sequence). The CDR3 region is CASSPGTVNSPLHF. The CDR3, as DNA: TGTGCCAGCAGCCCCGGGACAGTTAATTCACCCCTCCACTTT.

The chain employs TRBV24-1 and TRBJ1-4; 7 bases are shared with TRBD1. V lost 3 bases to trimming and J lost 4 bases; unmatched junction nucleotides: 10. The CDR3 is 17 residues long. The germline gives CDR1 KGHDR, CDR2 SFDVKD. CDR3 loop: CATSDNTGAGDNEKLFF. The CDR3 nucleotides read TGTGCCACCAGTGATAACACAGGGGCCGGGGATAATGAAAAACTGTTTTTT.